This entry describes one T cell receptor beta chain. Its antigen is currently unknown. The sample is drawn from a study of response to subunit inactivated influenza vaccine. Study-wide results and caveats: The authors put forward the suggestion that each seasonal influenza vaccination may bring in only a limited number of new T cells.

TCRdb re-called the RT-PCR reads through MiXCR, storing one row per CDR3 protein. The table has 700,000 to 800,000 distinct CDR3 sequences, approximately 17% seen once. Germline lookup yields CDR1 SGHDT and CDR2 YYEEEE. Trimming removed 3 bases from V and 7 bases from J, with 16 bases in between. This CDR3 has 14 amino acids. This TCR was recovered from a man aged 50-59 years who received an inactivated influenza vaccine. V and J are TRBV5-6 and TRBJ1-1, with D perhaps TRBD1 (5 bases). This material consisted of PBMCs from blood, taken about 5 days after vaccination. CDR3 sequence reads: CASSWGRAAGEAFF. The CDR3 coding sequence is TGTGCCAGCAGCTGGGGACGGGCCGCTGGTGAAGCTTTCTTT.